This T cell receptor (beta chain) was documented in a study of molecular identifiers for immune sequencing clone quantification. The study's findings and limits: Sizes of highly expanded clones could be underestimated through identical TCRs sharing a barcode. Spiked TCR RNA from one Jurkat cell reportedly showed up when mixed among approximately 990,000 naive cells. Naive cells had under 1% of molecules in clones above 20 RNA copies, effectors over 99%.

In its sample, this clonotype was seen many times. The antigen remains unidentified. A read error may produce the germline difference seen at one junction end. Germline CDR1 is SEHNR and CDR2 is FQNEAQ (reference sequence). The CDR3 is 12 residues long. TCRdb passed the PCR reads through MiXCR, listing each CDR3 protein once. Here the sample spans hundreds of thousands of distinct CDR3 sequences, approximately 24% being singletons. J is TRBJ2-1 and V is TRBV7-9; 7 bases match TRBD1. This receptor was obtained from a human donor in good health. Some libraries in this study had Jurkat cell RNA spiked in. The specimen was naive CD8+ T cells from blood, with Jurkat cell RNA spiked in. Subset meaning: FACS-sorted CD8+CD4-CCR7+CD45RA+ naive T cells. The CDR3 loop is CASSLQGQFLRF. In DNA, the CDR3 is TGTGCCAGCAGCCTTCAGGGACAGTTTTTACGGTTC.